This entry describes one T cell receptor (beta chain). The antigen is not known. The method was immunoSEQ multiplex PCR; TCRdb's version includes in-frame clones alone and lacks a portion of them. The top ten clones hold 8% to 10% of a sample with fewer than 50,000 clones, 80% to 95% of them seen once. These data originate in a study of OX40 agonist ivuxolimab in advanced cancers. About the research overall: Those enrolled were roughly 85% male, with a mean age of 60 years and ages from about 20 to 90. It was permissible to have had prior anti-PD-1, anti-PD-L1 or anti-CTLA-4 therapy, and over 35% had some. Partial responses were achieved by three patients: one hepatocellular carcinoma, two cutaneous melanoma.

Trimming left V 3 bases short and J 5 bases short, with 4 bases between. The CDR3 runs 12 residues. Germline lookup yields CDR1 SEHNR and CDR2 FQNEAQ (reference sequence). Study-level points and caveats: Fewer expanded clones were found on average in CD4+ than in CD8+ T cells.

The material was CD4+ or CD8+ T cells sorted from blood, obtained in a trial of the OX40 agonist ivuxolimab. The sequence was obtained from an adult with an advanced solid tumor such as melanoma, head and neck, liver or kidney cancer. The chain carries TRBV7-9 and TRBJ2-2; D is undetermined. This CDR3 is CASSFGTGELFF. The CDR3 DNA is TGTGCCAGCAGCTTTGGGACCGGGGAGCTGTTTTTT.